Detailed here is one T cell receptor beta chain. Sequenced by immunoSEQ multiplex PCR; TCRdb stores in-frame clones only, minus some. The sample shows 110,000 or so clones, roughly 84% of them seen only once. This sample is drawn from a study of blood T cell repertoires in COVID-19. Study-level background: Acute-phase and convalescent COVID-19 samples originated in the United States, Italy and Spain.

The CDR3 is 14 residues long. The germline gives CDR1 WNHNN, CDR2 SYGVQD (reference sequence). With 5 bases clipped from V and 6 bases from J, the junction kept 4 bases outside the gene matches. This chain uses TRBV10-1 with TRBJ1-6; 7 positions agree with TRBD1. This sequence originates from a woman aged 40 to 50 with acute or convalescent COVID-19. Sequenced input: peripheral blood. CDR3 in amino acids: CASSRDSSNSPLHF. The CDR3 DNA reads as TGCGCCAGCAGTCGGGACAGCAGTAATTCACCCCTCCACTTT.